This T cell receptor (beta chain) originates from a study of T-cell memory formation after mild COVID-19. General observations from the study: CD8+ contracting clones occupied EMRA, while CD4+ ones occupied mainly CM and EM. For second-wave clones that peaked at day 37, SARS-CoV-2 specificity went unverified. Some responding clones appeared in pre-infection memory, suggesting cross-reactive memory joined.

This clonotype was detected only a few times. Its antigen is as yet unknown. Germline V gene sequence: CDR1 ENHRY, CDR2 SYGVKD. V lost 2 bases and J lost 6, with 11 bases in between. This CDR3 contains 13 residues. Constant-segment-primed 5'RACE gave TCR alpha and TCR beta cDNA libraries with sample barcodes and UMIs. MiXCR, run by TCRdb on the 5' RACE reads, gives a single entry per CDR3 protein. The table includes about 400,000 distinct CDR3 sequences, less than 25% detected once. The chain links TRBV10-3 to TRBJ2-7; D is perhaps TRBD1 (6 bases). The receptor's source is an adult woman who had mild COVID-19 (a few samples of this study predate the infection). Cell type and time point are not known. The sample consisted of PBMCs or a T cell subset sorted from them (not recorded which). The CDR3 here is CAISEPQGTEQYF. In DNA form, the CDR3 reads TGTGCCATCAGTGAGCCACAGGGTACCGAGCAGTACTTC.